This TCR beta chain was recovered during a study of pediatric ulcerative colitis. CDR1 SGHTA and CDR2 FQGTGA come from the germline V gene. The V gene lost 5 bases and the J gene lost 10 bases, with 18 bases spanning the gap. CDR3 length: 14 residues. Method: immunoSEQ multiplex PCR; TCRdb's copy keeps in-frame clones and lacks some. The sample includes roughly 60,000 clones, around 87% of them seen just once. V gene TRBV7-3 combines with J gene TRBJ2-1, with D maybe TRBD2 (5 bases). The TCR sequence derives from a boy under 18 who was a control in a study of pediatric ulcerative colitis. The sequencing sample was made of blood. The CDR3 is CASSPLSSTGEQFF. CDR3 bases: TGTGCCAGCAGCCCCCTATCTTCAACGGGAGAGCAGTTCTTC.